This T cell receptor (beta chain) was observed in a study of beta chain features in type 1 diabetes. Overall study findings and caveats: The question left open here concerned HLA type influencing TCRB rearrangement. Patients with type 1 diabetes carried fewer insertions and had more deletions at their VDJ junctions. Naive, central memory and regulatory TCRB repertoires appeared more similar among patients than healthy donors.

Every donor provided one heparinised blood draw, which averaged roughly 120 mL. This clone occurred many times. The antigen remains undetermined. Every bit of the isolated RNA underwent reverse transcription, so sequencing read expressed TCRB transcripts. The assay was immunoSEQ multiplex PCR, and TCRdb's table has in-frame clones only and misses some. The data contain about 140,000 clones, 9.7% of them singletons. V was cut by 4 bases and J by 0 bases, with 10 bases left in between. CDR3 length equals 14 residues. Per germline, CDR1 SQVTM and CDR2 ANQGSEA. The source material was central memory CD4+ T cells from blood. This clonotype was sampled from a woman in her thirties or forties in good health. The gene calls are TRBV29-1 and TRBJ2-4; D is possibly TRBD1 (5 bases). As DNA, the CDR3 is TGCAGCGTTGGAAGGGGCACAGCCAAAAACATTCAGTACTTC. It encodes CSVGRGTAKNIQYF.